This TCR beta chain was captured in a study of cytomegalovirus exposure and HLA in healthy donors. Study conclusions and caveats: Reported findings show TCR beta sequences accurately forecast HLA-A and HLA-B alleles in most subjects. Cytomegalovirus status, reportedly, was diagnosed with high specificity and sensitivity by the classifier. Later on, an analysis found that several of the most significant clusters appeared to be linked to common viral pathogens, which included parvovirus B19.

Notes on this clone: As yet, its antigen is unknown. Other DNA sequences in this sample translate to the same CDR3.

Primers included in the PCR were 60 Vbeta and 13 Jbeta primers. Original processing notes: Later work found 65 million to 100 million unique TCR beta chains, with around 10 million shared. Produced via immunoSEQ multiplex PCR; TCRdb's table is partial and in-frame only. V and J calls and clone size are as listed in that table; D and trimming were resolved from the DNA. The sample holds approximately 80,000 clones. Germline CDR1 and CDR2: LNHDA and SQIVND (reference sequence). Deletions cut 8 bases from V and 0 bases from J, with 8 bases between. The CDR3 length is 12 residues. The sample consisted of PBMCs. The genes are TRBV19 and TRBJ2-7, with D perhaps matching TRBD2 (5 bases). This receptor was obtained from a woman aged 25 to 39 in good health and CMV-seronegative. The CDR3, as DNA: TGTGCCAGTTCGAGGGACTCCTACGAGCAGTACTTC. It is translated as CASSRDSYEQYF.